A single sample gave rise to the 8 T cell receptor beta chains below, sequenced in a study of OX40 agonist ivuxolimab in advanced cancers. The repertoire was sequenced with immunoSEQ multiplex PCR; TCRdb's copy has only in-frame clones and lacks some. Of about 68,000 clones in the sample, roughly nine tenths were seen once. This sample comprised CD4+ or CD8+ T cells sorted from blood, obtained in a trial of the OX40 agonist ivuxolimab. The source of these receptors is an adult with an advanced solid tumor such as melanoma, head and neck, liver or kidney cancer.

V and J are TRBV5-4 and TRBJ2-7; the match to TRBD2 covers 9 bases. V lost 1 base to trimming and J lost 4 bases; unmatched junction nucleotides: 6. The CDR3 runs to 15 residues. Per the germline V gene, CDR1 is SGHNT and CDR2 is YYREEE (reference sequence). The CDR3 is CASSLRREGPYEQYF. CDR3 in DNA: TGTGCCAGCAGCTTGCGGCGGGAGGGCCCGTACGAGCAGTACTTC.

V usage is TRBV5-1 and J usage is TRBJ2-5; D is perhaps TRBD1 or TRBD2 (5 bases each). The V gene's germline CDR1 is SGHRS and CDR2 YFSETQ. Trimming took 4 bases from V and 1 from J, leaving 8 bases between them. The CDR3 is made up of 13 amino acids. The DNA of the CDR3 is TGCGCCAGCAGCCGGGACGGCCAAGAGACCCAGTACTTC. Encoded protein: CASSRDGQETQYF.

This sequence joins TRBV29-1 and TRBJ2-5; D is perhaps TRBD1 or TRBD2 (5 bases each). The CDR3 runs 15 residues. CDR1 and CDR2 from the germline V gene are SQVTM and ANQGSEA. Trimming left V 7 bases short and J 4 bases short, with 22 bases between. The CDR3 here is CSAGTGAGVGETQYF. CDR3 sequence (DNA): TGCAGCGCAGGGACCGGGGCCGGGGTAGGAGAGACCCAGTACTTC. The whole variable domain, remainder taken from reference TRBV29-1 and TRBJ2-5, is SAVISQKPSRDICQRGTSLTIQCQVDSQVTMMFWYRQQPGQSLTLIATANQGSEATYESGFVIDKFPISRPNLTFSTLTVSNMSPEDSSIYLCSAGTGAGVGETQYFGPGTRLLVL.

The J gene is TRBJ2-5, the V gene TRBV18; 9 bases match TRBD1. The J call may be in error: the DNA end matches TRBJ2-7 better. This CDR3 region has 15 residues. Germline CDR1 is KGHSH and CDR2 is LQKENI. In DNA, the CDR3 is TGTGCCAGCTCACCTGGACAGGGGACCACCTACGAGCAGTACTTC. This translates into CASSPGQGTTYEQYF.

This clone has only one observation. The V gene is TRBV6-1, the J gene TRBJ1-2, with D perhaps matching TRBD1 (5 bases). The CDR3 loop spans 14 amino acids. CDR1 and CDR2 (germline): MNHNS, SASEGT. V lost 7 bases and J 5 bases, leaving 17 bases between the germline ends. The CDR3 loop reads CASTLKSGSYGYTF. CDR3 bases: TGTGCCAGCACCCTGAAGTCAGGGAGTTATGGCTACACCTTC.

This rearrangement joins TRBV11-3 to TRBJ1-2; 9 bases line up with TRBD1. J lost 7 bases, V lost 0 bases, and 3 bases had no gene match. CDR1 SGHNT and CDR2 YENEEA come from the germline V gene. This CDR3 region has 14 residues. CDR3 region: CASSLEGQGFGYTF. CDR3 nucleotide sequence: TGTGCCAGCAGCTTAGAAGGACAGGGGTTTGGCTACACCTTC.

For the CDR3, the DNA is TGTGCCAGCAGCCACGCGGGACAGCTGCAGGGCTACACCTTC. It codes for CASSHAGQLQGYTF. The rearrangement uses TRBV6-6 and TRBJ1-2; 7 nucleotides match TRBD1. CDR3 length: 14 residues. Unmatched junction bases numbered 12, after V lost 6 bases and J lost 8 bases. Germline V gene data show CDR1 as MNHNY and CDR2 as SVGAGI (reference sequence).

V usage is TRBV6-5 and J usage is TRBJ1-2, with a tentative D call TRBD1 (5 bases). The V gene lost 2 bases and the J gene lost 6 bases, with 13 bases spanning the gap. Germline CDR1 reads MNHEY; CDR2 reads SVGAGI. CDR3 size: 14 residues. CDR3 protein: CASSYVGTPHGYTF. The CDR3 DNA sequence: TGTGCCAGCAGTTACGTCGGGACGCCTCATGGCTACACCTTC.